The clone carrying this T cell receptor beta chain has ten or more counts. There are 13 residues in the CDR3. The ends were cut back, 3 bases at V and 4 bases at J, with 9 bases in the middle. The data stem from a study of identical twins. One entry per CDR3 protein, called by TCRdb with MiXCR from the 5' RACE reads. The sample includes about 730,000 distinct CDR3 sequences, roughly 20% seen only once; the top ten take about 4.3%. This sample was shared with a second study, whose subject was T cells expressing NK-cell markers.

The sample was PBMCs. V usage is TRBV12-3 or TRBV12-4 and J usage is TRBJ1-2; D call uncertain. This clonotype originated in a woman under 30 in good health. CDR3 region: CASSFMSSYGYTF. The DNA for the CDR3 is TGTGCCAGCAGTTTTATGAGTAGCTATGGCTACACCTTC.